The rows below give T cell receptor beta chains drawn from one sample of a study of cytomegalovirus exposure and HLA in healthy donors. Repertoires were generated with immunoSEQ multiplex PCR, while TCRdb's copy carries only in-frame clones and drops some. The sample lists tens of thousands of clones, around three quarters occurring once. The sequencing sample was made of PBMCs. The receptors stem from a man younger than 30 in good health and CMV-seropositive. Both conserved end residues are part of each CDR3. Fields, in order: D gene, V gene, J gene, clone size, CDR3 DNA, CDR3 protein. D genes are given only for firm matches. Expanded clones are given a class, and other clones once, few, many or no size at all.

d_gene: TRBD1
v_gene: TRBV9
j_gene: TRBJ2-7
abundance: -
CDR3nt: TGTGCCAGCAGCGGAGGACAGGGCTACGAGCAGTACTTC
CDR3aa: CASSGGQGYEQYF

d_gene: TRBD1
v_gene: TRBV6-6
j_gene: TRBJ2-7
abundance: -
CDR3nt: TGTGCCAGCACTACCGGGACAGGCTACGAGCAGTACTTC
CDR3aa: CASTTGTGYEQYF

d_gene: TRBD2
v_gene: TRBV14
j_gene: TRBJ2-7
abundance: -
CDR3nt: TGTGCCAGCAGCCAAGAGGGACTAGCGGGTTTTGAGCAGTACTTC
CDR3aa: CASSQEGLAGFEQYF

d_gene: TRBD1
v_gene: TRBV7-9
j_gene: TRBJ2-7
abundance: -
CDR3nt: TGTGCCAGCAGCGAGGGACAGAAATACGAGCAGTACTTC
CDR3aa: CASSEGQKYEQYF

d_gene: -
v_gene: TRBV28
j_gene: TRBJ1-5
abundance: -
CDR3nt: TGTGCCAGCAGCGACGGGTGGAATCAGCCCCAGCATTTT
CDR3aa: CASSDGWNQPQHF

d_gene: TRBD2
v_gene: TRBV5-4
j_gene: TRBJ2-5
abundance: -
CDR3nt: TGTGCCAGCAGCTCTCTAGCGGGAGGCCACGAACAGGAGACCCAGTACTTC
CDR3aa: CASSSLAGGHEQETQYF

d_gene: -
v_gene: TRBV7-9
j_gene: TRBJ2-7
abundance: -
CDR3nt: TGTGCCAGCAGCTTACTGGGCTCCGGTTACGAGCAGTACTTC
CDR3aa: CASSLLGSGYEQYF

d_gene: -
v_gene: TRBV27
j_gene: TRBJ2-7
abundance: few
CDR3nt: TGTGCCAGCAGTTTGGAGGGGTGGCACGAGCAGTACTTC
CDR3aa: CASSLEGWHEQYF

d_gene: -
v_gene: TRBV4-1
j_gene: TRBJ2-5
abundance: -
CDR3nt: TGCGCCAGCAGCCAAGGGCCGTTAGAGACCCAGTACTTC
CDR3aa: CASSQGPLETQYF

d_gene: -
v_gene: TRBV7-8
j_gene: TRBJ1-5
abundance: -
CDR3nt: TGTGCCAGCAGCCCCCCGGAAGCGGGCCAGCCCCAGCATTTT
CDR3aa: CASSPPEAGQPQHF

d_gene: -
v_gene: TRBV30
j_gene: TRBJ1-5
abundance: -
CDR3nt: TGTGCCTGGACCCTGACTCGAGATCAGCCCCAGCATTTT
CDR3aa: CAWTLTRDQPQHF

d_gene: TRBD2
v_gene: TRBV30
j_gene: TRBJ2-1
abundance: -
CDR3nt: TGTGCCTGGACGACCGCTAGCGGGGTATGGGGTGAGCAGTTCTTC
CDR3aa: CAWTTASGVWGEQFF

d_gene: -
v_gene: TRBV4-1
j_gene: TRBJ2-2
abundance: -
CDR3nt: TGCGCCAGCAGCCAGCCAGGGGGGCGAGCCGGGGAGCTGTTTTTT
CDR3aa: CASSQPGGRAGELFF

d_gene: -
v_gene: TRBV7-6
j_gene: TRBJ1-4
abundance: -
CDR3nt: TGTGCCAGCAGCCCGGGGGGAACAACTAATGAAAAACTGTTTTTT
CDR3aa: CASSPGGTTNEKLFF

d_gene: TRBD2
v_gene: TRBV30
j_gene: TRBJ2-7
abundance: -
CDR3nt: TGTGCCTGGATCGGGGGGGAGCAGTACTTC
CDR3aa: CAWIGGEQYF

d_gene: TRBD2
v_gene: TRBV30
j_gene: TRBJ2-4
abundance: -
CDR3nt: TGTGCCTGGGATCGGGCGGGAGGGCTTCAGTACTTC
CDR3aa: CAWDRAGGLQYF

d_gene: -
v_gene: TRBV6-5
j_gene: TRBJ2-2
abundance: -
CDR3nt: TGTGCCAGCAGTAGCGAAACCGGGGAGCTGTTTTTT
CDR3aa: CASSSETGELFF

d_gene: TRBD2
v_gene: TRBV30
j_gene: TRBJ2-3
abundance: -
CDR3nt: TGTGCCTGGAAACTAGCGGGGAGCACAGATACGCAGTATTTT
CDR3aa: CAWKLAGSTDTQYF

d_gene: -
v_gene: TRBV7-9
j_gene: TRBJ2-7
abundance: once
CDR3nt: TGTGCCAGCAGCTTAGTAAACAGGGCCCACGAGCAGTACTTC
CDR3aa: CASSLVNRAHEQYF

d_gene: -
v_gene: TRBV30
j_gene: TRBJ2-1
abundance: -
CDR3nt: TGTGCCTGGAGACAAACCTACCGACAGAGCAATGAGCAGTTCTTC
CDR3aa: CAWRQTYRQSNEQFF

d_gene: -
v_gene: TRBV10-1
j_gene: TRBJ2-1
abundance: -
CDR3nt: TGCGCCAGCAGTGAAATATCTGGGGCATCCTACAATGAGCAGTTCTTC
CDR3aa: CASSEISGASYNEQFF

d_gene: -
v_gene: TRBV7-3
j_gene: TRBJ1-6
abundance: -
CDR3nt: TGTGCCAGCAGCTTACAGGGGATCAATTCACCCCTCCACTTT
CDR3aa: CASSLQGINSPLHF

d_gene: TRBD2
v_gene: TRBV6-5
j_gene: TRBJ2-7
abundance: -
CDR3nt: TGTGCCAGCAGTCAAAGCGGGGGTAGCTACGAGCAGTACTTC
CDR3aa: CASSQSGGSYEQYF

d_gene: -
v_gene: TRBV29-1
j_gene: TRBJ1-5
abundance: -
CDR3nt: TGCAGCGCCGTTGTCACGGAGGGCAATCAGCCCCAGCATTTT
CDR3aa: CSAVVTEGNQPQHF

d_gene: TRBD1
v_gene: TRBV6-1
j_gene: TRBJ1-2
abundance: -
CDR3nt: TGTGCCAGCAGCGGGACAGGGGGAACCTATGGCTACACCTTC
CDR3aa: CASSGTGGTYGYTF

d_gene: TRBD2
v_gene: TRBV5-1
j_gene: TRBJ2-5
abundance: -
CDR3nt: TGCGCCAGCAGTAGCGGGCTCCAAGAGACCCAGTACTTC
CDR3aa: CASSSGLQETQYF

d_gene: -
v_gene: TRBV29-1
j_gene: TRBJ1-5
abundance: -
CDR3nt: TGCAGCGTTCCGCCGACAACAAGCCCTAATCAGCCCCAGCATTTT
CDR3aa: CSVPPTTSPNQPQHF

d_gene: TRBD2
v_gene: TRBV28
j_gene: TRBJ2-5
abundance: -
CDR3nt: TGTGCCAGCAGTTCAGACTGGGGGACTAAAGAACAAGAGACCCAGTACTTC
CDR3aa: CASSSDWGTKEQETQYF

d_gene: TRBD1
v_gene: TRBV6-6
j_gene: TRBJ2-2
abundance: -
CDR3nt: TGTGCCAGCACTCCCCGACAGGGGAACACCGGGGAGCTGTTTTTT
CDR3aa: CASTPRQGNTGELFF

d_gene: -
v_gene: TRBV25-1
j_gene: TRBJ2-3
abundance: -
CDR3nt: TGTGCCAGCAGTGCCCCAGGGCGAGACAGAGATACGCAGTATTTT
CDR3aa: CASSAPGRDRDTQYF

d_gene: TRBD2
v_gene: TRBV5-1
j_gene: TRBJ2-5
abundance: -
CDR3nt: TGCGCCAGCAGCTTGGAAGAGCGGGAGCCTCGGACCCAGTACTTC
CDR3aa: CASSLEEREPRTQYF